The T cell receptor (beta chain) under discussion was sequenced for a study of cytomegalovirus exposure and HLA in healthy donors. General observations from the study: The study put some 150 TCR beta chains on its list as cytomegalovirus-associated. The classifier was said to identify cytomegalovirus status with high specificity and sensitivity.

The data were produced by immunoSEQ multiplex PCR, yet TCRdb's version contains in-frame clones alone and is incomplete. The table has tens of thousands of clones, 95% to 97% seen once. A word on this clone: Its target is not known.

Donors came from a validation cohort of some 110 subjects, distinct from the first 666-subject cohort. The V and J ends lost 0 bases and 6 bases, in that order; junction bases with no gene match: 2. In germline, CDR1 is SGHRS, CDR2 YFSETQ. The CDR3 length is 14 residues. The chain is built from TRBV5-1 and TRBJ1-2; 10 positions match TRBD1. Sequenced: PBMCs. The source is a woman aged 18-29 years in good health and CMV-seropositive. The CDR3 DNA sequence: TGCGCCAGCAGCTTGGGACAGGGGGCCCATGGCTACACCTTC. Protein sequence: CASSLGQGAHGYTF.